Shown below are 32 T cell receptor beta chains from a single sample sequenced in a study of blood T cell repertoires in COVID-19. The data were produced by immunoSEQ multiplex PCR, yet TCRdb's version contains in-frame clones alone and is incomplete. Of hundreds of thousands of clones listed, around 90% were seen once; the top ten hold 3.5% to 4.5%. Sequencing was carried out using PBMCs or T cells enriched from blood (not recorded which). All receptors derive from a woman in her late teens or twenties with acute COVID-19.

The CDR3 region is CASSMGTADSYEQYF. DNA for the CDR3: TGTGCCAGTAGTATGGGCACAGCGGACTCCTACGAGCAGTACTTC. This chain links TRBV19 with TRBJ2-7; perhaps TRBD2 as D (5 bases). V was shortened by 3 bases and J by 0 bases, with 12 bases between the two germline ends. This CDR3 has 15 amino acids. Germline V CDR1 and CDR2: LNHDA, SQIVND (reference sequence).

The J gene is TRBJ1-2, the V gene TRBV5-6; possibly TRBD1 for D (5 bases). Germline assignment: CDR1 SGHDT and CDR2 YYEEEE. The CDR3 contains 13 residues. Trimming left V 5 bases short and J 4 bases short, with 12 bases between. CDR3 sequence reads: CASSKKGAYGYTF. The CDR3 DNA reads as TGTGCCAGCAGTAAAAAAGGGGCCTATGGCTACACCTTC.

V gene TRBV4-1 combines with J gene TRBJ1-1, with D perhaps matching TRBD1 (6 bases). V lost 0 bases and J 1 base, leaving 9 bases between the germline ends. CDR3 size: 15 residues. Germline loops: CDR1 MGHRA, CDR2 YSYEKL. CDR3 coding DNA: TGCGCCAGCAGCCAAGAGTGGGGACAGAACACTGAAGCTTTCTTT. This gives the protein CASSQEWGQNTEAFF.

CDR3 region: CASSPQSGTSTDTQYF. In nucleotides, the CDR3 is TGTGCCAGCTCACCACAGAGCGGGACGAGCACAGATACGCAGTATTTT. The chain carries TRBV18 and TRBJ2-3; TRBD2 matches at 7 bases. The V segment lost 1 base and the J segment 0 bases; nucleotides outside the gene matches: 4. The germline CDR1 and CDR2 sequences are KGHSH and LQKENI. This CDR3 contains 16 residues.

The CDR3 sequence: CASSRAGGAYEQYF. DNA for the CDR3: TGTGCCAGCAGCAGAGCGGGGGGAGCCTACGAGCAGTACTTC. The chain carries TRBV13 and TRBJ2-7; TRBD2 aligns across 9 bases. The germline CDR1 and CDR2 sequences are PRHDT and FYEKMQ (reference sequence). CDR3 size: 14 residues. The junction had 4 bases not matched to a gene; V was cut back by 5 bases and J by 2 bases.

V and J are TRBV19 and TRBJ2-6, with 8 bases aligning to TRBD1. CDR1 is LNHDA and CDR2 is SQIVND in the germline V gene (reference sequence). J gave up 0 bases and V 7 bases, and 8 bases lay outside the gene matches. The CDR3 runs to 17 residues. This CDR3 reads CASNAGGASSGANVLTF. Here the CDR3 DNA reads TGTGCCAGTAACGCAGGGGGCGCGAGCTCTGGGGCCAACGTCCTGACTTTC.

The V and J genes are TRBV14 and TRBJ1-2; D gene ambiguous. The V gene's germline CDR1 is SGHDN and CDR2 FVKESK. The CDR3 consists of 16 residues. V was trimmed by 4 bases and J by 1 base, leaving 16 bases between them. CDR3: CASSPREAENNYGYTF. The CDR3 region has the DNA TGTGCCAGCAGCCCCCGAGAGGCGGAGAATAACTATGGCTACACCTTC.

The genes are TRBV29-1 and TRBJ2-5, with 8 bases that match TRBD2. Germline V gene data show CDR1 as SQVTM and CDR2 as ANQGSEA. The length of the CDR3 is 14 residues. The CDR3 region is CSTYGGGSRETQYF. In nucleotides, the CDR3 is TGCAGTACCTACGGGGGGGGTAGCCGTGAGACCCAGTACTTC.

This chain links TRBV5-1 with TRBJ2-6; the D gene is possibly TRBD1 (5 bases). V was cut by 1 base and J by 0 bases, with 14 bases left in between. Germline CDR1 and CDR2: SGHRS and YFSETQ. The CDR3 is made up of 18 amino acids. CDR3 loop: CASSLWGSFNSGANVLTF. CDR3 nucleotides: TGCGCCAGCAGCTTGTGGGGCAGTTTCAACTCTGGGGCCAACGTCCTGACTTTC.

As concerns this clone: This may be a read error: a much more frequent sequence differs by one nucleotide. The sample holds other DNA sequences that translate to the same CDR3. The chain links TRBV12-3 or TRBV12-4 to TRBJ1-1, with TRBD1 identical over 7 bases. The CDR3 spans 13 residues. With V trimmed by 4 bases and J by 4 bases, 3 bases remained unmatched. This CDR3 reads CASSYRGPTEAFF. The CDR3 region has the DNA TGTGCCAGCAGTTACAGGGGCCCCACTGAAGCTTTCTTT.

The chain is built from TRBV7-9 and TRBJ1-4, with a possible D match to TRBD1 (5 bases). V lost 3 bases and J 2 bases, leaving 13 bases between the germline ends. Germline assignment: CDR1 SEHNR and CDR2 FQNEAQ (reference sequence). This CDR3 comprises 16 residues. CDR3 protein: CASSFGTRGTNEKLFF. CDR3 DNA sequence: TGTGCCAGCAGCTTTGGGACCCGGGGGACTAATGAAAAACTGTTTTTT.

The CDR3 protein is CASSIPISGGITGELFF. CDR3 in DNA: TGTGCCAGCAGCATTCCCATCAGCGGGGGGATAACCGGGGAGCTGTTTTTT. The rearrangement uses TRBV7-2 and TRBJ2-2, with 9 bases aligning to TRBD2. The germline V gene encodes CDR1 SGHTA and CDR2 FQGNSA. V dropped 5 bases and J dropped 5; count of bases not matched to a gene: 12. The CDR3 has 17 amino acids. The whole variable domain, filled in from reference TRBV7-2 and TRBJ2-2, reads GAGVSQSPSNKVTEKGKDVELRCDPISGHTALYWYRQSLGQGLEFLIYFQGNSAPDKSGLPSDRFSAERTGGSVSTLTIQRTQQEDSAVYLCASSIPISGGITGELFFGEGSRLTVL.

The rearrangement links TRBV30 to TRBJ1-4, with D maybe TRBD1 (5 bases). V was shortened by 3 bases and J by 0 bases, with 17 bases between the two germline ends. Germline CDR1 reads GTSNPN; CDR2 reads SVGIG (reference sequence). The CDR3 loop spans 17 amino acids. CDR3 residues: CAWRHGHGAATNEKLFF. The CDR3 coding sequence is TGTGCCTGGAGGCACGGACACGGCGCCGCAACTAATGAAAAACTGTTTTTT.

The V and J genes are TRBV18 and TRBJ2-1; D unresolved. The germline V and J ends were trimmed by 0 bases and 5 bases, with 8 bases remaining between them. The CDR3 length is 14 residues. Germline V gene sequence: CDR1 KGHSH, CDR2 LQKENI. CDR3 nucleotides: TGTGCCAGCTCACCACCCAACAGCCACAATGAGCAGTTCTTC. Protein: CASSPPNSHNEQFF.

The chain employs TRBV5-4 and TRBJ2-2; 10 nucleotides align to TRBD2. The length of the CDR3 is 16 residues. V gave up 4 bases and J gave up 5 bases; unmatched junction bases: 8. Germline assignment: CDR1 SGHNT and CDR2 YYREEE (reference sequence). CDR3 residues: CASSPTSGVPTGELFF. The DNA of the CDR3 is TGTGCCAGCAGCCCAACTAGCGGGGTCCCAACCGGGGAGCTGTTTTTT.

This clone was seen only once. V is TRBV11-3 and J is TRBJ1-1, with 9 bases lining up with TRBD1. Trimming at V came to 5 bases and at J to 6 bases, leaving 7 bases not matched to a gene. The CDR3 consists of 14 residues. Germline assignment: CDR1 SGHNT and CDR2 YENEEA. Here the CDR3 DNA reads TGTGCCAGCAGCCCCGGACAGGGGAGCGCTGAAGCTTTCTTT. It translates to CASSPGQGSAEAFF.

The rearrangement joins TRBV19 to TRBJ1-5; D unresolved. This CDR3 has 11 amino acids. V gave up 3 bases and J gave up 6 bases, with 3 bases separating them. Germline CDR1 reads LNHDA; CDR2 reads SQIVND (reference sequence). CDR3 bases: TGTGCCAGTAGTATCGGTCAGCCCCAGCATTTT. Its protein is CASSIGQPQHF.

The chain joins TRBV29-1 to TRBJ1-1; TRBD1 might be the D (5 bases). The ends were cut back, 5 bases at V and 7 bases at J, with 20 bases in the middle. The V gene's germline CDR1 is SQVTM and CDR2 ANQGSEA. CDR3 size: 14 residues. The DNA for the CDR3 is TGCAGCGTTTACAAGGCAGGGCTACTTGATGAAGCTTTCTTT. Translating it yields CSVYKAGLLDEAFF.

The V and J genes are TRBV10-2 and TRBJ1-2; TRBD1 matches at 9 bases. From germline, CDR1 is WSHSY and CDR2 SAAADI. This CDR3 is built from 14 residues. V shed 2 bases and J 3 bases; nucleotides not matched to a gene: 1. As DNA, the CDR3 is TGCGCCAGCAGTGAGAGGACAGGGGACTATGGCTACACCTTC. The encoded protein is CASSERTGDYGYTF.

This clone was counted between two and nine times. The chain is built from TRBV5-1 and TRBJ1-1; D not certain. V was cut by 7 bases and J by 3 bases, with 16 bases left in between. This CDR3 region has 14 residues. Germline assignment: CDR1 SGHRS and CDR2 YFSETQ. The CDR3 loop is CASRGVPADTEAFF. The CDR3 DNA reads TGCGCCAGCCGCGGCGTTCCCGCGGACACTGAAGCTTTCTTT. Drawing the rest from reference TRBV5-1 and TRBJ1-1, the complete variable domain is KAGVTQTPRYLIKTRGQQVTLSCSPISGHRSVSWYQQTPGQGLQFLFEYFSETQRNKGNFPGRFSGRQFSNSRSEMNVSTLELGDSALYLCASRGVPADTEAFFGQGTRLTVV.

The count of this clone is one. The gene calls are TRBV6-6 and TRBJ1-2; a weak D match, TRBD1 (6 bases). The CDR3 has 13 residues. Germline V lookup: CDR1 MNHNY, CDR2 SVGAGI (reference sequence). With 7 bases removed from V and 5 bases from J, the gap between germline ends came to 14 bases. CDR3 sequence reads: CASTHGGAYGYTF. CDR3 sequence (DNA): TGTGCCAGCACCCACGGGGGGGCGTATGGCTACACCTTC.

The genes are TRBV24-1 and TRBJ2-5; unclear D gene. V lost 4 bases and J lost 5, with 16 bases in between. The germline gives CDR1 KGHDR, CDR2 SFDVKD. This CDR3 has 15 amino acids. The CDR3: CATSDSLSLSETQYF. The CDR3 DNA reads as TGTGCCACCAGTGACTCCCTTTCACTAAGCGAGACCCAGTACTTC.

This chain uses TRBV7-3 with TRBJ2-2, with D maybe TRBD2 (6 bases). The CDR3 is 15 residues long. V lost 2 bases to trimming and J lost 1 base, with 8 bases between them. Germline values: CDR1 SGHTA, CDR2 FQGTGA. The CDR3 DNA sequence: TGTGCCAGCAGCTTACGGCGGGAGAACACCGGGGAGCTGTTTTTT. This encodes CASSLRRENTGELFF.

V and J are TRBV19 and TRBJ2-2; D gene ambiguous. The CDR3 loop spans 13 amino acids. CDR1 is LNHDA, CDR2 SQIVND, per germline (reference sequence). Between the trimmed V and J ends, which lost 6 bases and 6 bases, there was a span of 11 bases. The CDR3 DNA follows: TGTGCCAGTAGCCCACAGAGTGCCGGGGAGCTGTTTTTT. Its protein is CASSPQSAGELFF.

This rearrangement joins TRBV30 to TRBJ1-4; the D gene is possibly TRBD1 (5 bases). V lost 3 bases and J 4 bases, leaving 21 bases between the germline ends. This CDR3 is 17 amino acids long. The germline CDR1 and CDR2 sequences are GTSNPN and SVGIG (reference sequence). The CDR3 DNA follows: TGTGCCTGGAGCGCAGATCCTAGGACAACGATTAATGAAAAACTGTTTTTT. Residues: CAWSADPRTTINEKLFF.

J is TRBJ2-3 and V is TRBV14, with TRBD2 identical over 8 bases. V shed 4 bases and J 2 bases; nucleotides not matched to a gene: 17. Germline values: CDR1 SGHDN, CDR2 FVKESK. This CDR3 contains 19 residues. The CDR3 region is CASSPIRGSSSGPTDTQYF. CDR3 nucleotides: TGTGCCAGCAGCCCCATAAGGGGTTCGTCTAGCGGGCCCACAGATACGCAGTATTTT.

Details on this clone: The junction shows a germline mismatch at one end, possibly a read error. This CDR3 is CASSLESALGFFF. In DNA, the CDR3 is TGTGCCAGCAGTTTAGAGAGCGCCCTAGGCTTTTTTTTT. The chain links TRBV28 to TRBJ1-1; no clear D gene. The CDR3 sequence is 13 residues long. Germline V CDR1 and CDR2: MDHEN, SYDVKM.

This chain connects TRBV27 to TRBJ1-2; TRBD1 matches at 7 bases. The germline gives CDR1 MNHEY, CDR2 SMNVEV (reference sequence). V gave up 5 bases and J gave up 8 bases; unmatched junction bases: 14. The CDR3 is 15 residues long. The CDR3 region is CASSPTDRPSPGYTF. As DNA, the CDR3 is TGTGCCAGCAGTCCGACGGACAGGCCCTCTCCGGGCTACACCTTC.

This chain connects TRBV5-6 to TRBJ2-7, with TRBD1 identical over 7 bases. V was clipped by 2 bases and J by 5 bases; unmatched bases: 7. There are 14 residues in the CDR3. Per germline, CDR1 SGHDT and CDR2 YYEEEE. Here the CDR3 DNA reads TGTGCCAGCAGCTTATCTCAGGGGGTCCACGAGCAGTACTTC. Protein sequence: CASSLSQGVHEQYF. Complete variable domain (other parts from reference TRBV5-6 and TRBJ2-7): DAGVTQSPTHLIKTRGQQVTLRCSPKSGHDTVSWYQQALGQGPQFIFQYYEEEERQRGNFPDRFSGHQFPNYSSELNVNALLLGDSALYLCASSLSQGVHEQYFGPGTRLTVT.

The chain has TRBV10-1 and TRBJ2-2; no definite D call. Trimming stripped 1 base from V and 1 base from J, with 4 bases between. Germline assignment: CDR1 WNHNN and CDR2 SYGVQD (reference sequence). CDR3 size: 14 residues. The CDR3 sequence: CASSEYRNTGELFF. In nucleotides, the CDR3 is TGCGCCAGCAGTGAGTATCGGAACACCGGGGAGCTGTTTTTT.

The chain joins TRBV3-1 (or the pseudogene TRBV3-2) to TRBJ1-5; TRBD1 is a possible D gene (6 bases). This CDR3 is 16 amino acids long. Germline loops: CDR1 LGHDT, CDR2 YNNKEL (reference sequence). Between the trimmed V and J ends, which lost 5 bases and 0 bases, there was a span of 14 bases. CDR3 in amino acids: CASSLGQPYSNQPQHF. DNA for the CDR3: TGTGCCAGCAGCTTAGGACAGCCTTATAGCAATCAGCCCCAGCATTTT.

This chain uses TRBV19 with TRBJ2-2; possible D gene TRBD1, 5 bases. This CDR3 region has 16 residues. CDR1 and CDR2 from the germline V gene are LNHDA and SQIVND (reference sequence). V lost 7 bases to trimming and J lost 7 bases, with 22 bases between them. DNA for the CDR3: TGTGCCAGTACTCGAAGGGCAGGGTCGAATGGCGGGGAGCTGTTTTTT. Translation: CASTRRAGSNGGELFF.